This T cell receptor (beta chain) was captured in a study of CD8 T cells in Susac syndrome. With random hexamers, reverse transcription was performed on about 0.5 to 1 ug of RNA. An immunoSEQ multiplex PCR amplified TCR beta CDR3 over 54 Vbeta and 13 Jbeta. TCRdb reprocessed the immunoSEQ multiplex PCR reads via MiXCR and lists one record per CDR3 protein. The sample contains 77,000 or so distinct CDR3 sequences, about 95% of which appear only once. The TCR was taken from a human donor with multiple sclerosis. The specimen sequenced was CD8+ T cells from PBMCs.

The CDR3 protein is CASSHELSGGVYTQYF. The CDR3 region has the DNA TGTGCCAGCAGCCATGAGCTGAGCGGGGGGGTTTATACGCAGTATTTT. This rearrangement joins TRBV7-2 to TRBJ2-3; 10 nucleotides match TRBD2. Germline V CDR1 and CDR2: SGHTA, FQGNSA. The CDR3 runs to 16 residues. Germline trimming cut 5 bases from V and 7 bases from J; bases unmatched to any gene: 12.